Below are 3 T cell receptor beta chains sequenced from a single sample in a study of T-cell reconstitution after alpha-beta-depleted transplantation in children (TCRdb year 2016). The treatment or condition label corresponds to: allogeneic hematopoietic cell transplantation with graft depleted of TCRalphabeta T cells and CD19 B cells. The library came from PCR. TCRdb records Illumina HiSeq 2500 as the sequencer. TCR libraries were prepared with molecular barcoding, using unique molecular identifiers to normalize TCRbeta repertoire quantification. TCRdb passed the public sequencing reads through fastp at Q25 and MiXCR, retaining productive beta sequences. Every CDR3 protein is listed once, alongside the most common genes and DNA of its rows. In this sample the table shows about 600,000 distinct CDR3 sequences, more than 20% of which occur a single time. Clones ranked in the top ten supply roughly 14% of the sample.

The sequencing used PBMCs, mostly from graft donor cells, collected 360 days after TCRalphabeta/CD19-depleted stem cell transplant. The receptors come from a boy in the first two years of life who had a stem cell transplant for acute myeloid leukemia, so the T cells may come from the graft donor.

This clonotype was detected a few times. The chain couples TRBV29-1 to TRBJ2-7; D ambiguous. This CDR3 contains 14 residues. The V gene lost 3 bases and the J gene lost 4 bases, with 16 bases spanning the gap. Germline V gene data show CDR1 as SQVTM and CDR2 as ANQGSEA. This CDR3 is CSVEDQHRDYEQYF. Written as DNA, the CDR3 is TGCAGCGTTGAGGACCAGCATCGAGATTACGAGCAGTACTTC.

A few counts support this clonotype. CDR3 in DNA: TGCGCCAGCAGCTCTACAGGGTCGGGACGAGAGACCCAGTACTTC. It specifies CASSSTGSGRETQYF. This rearrangement joins TRBV5-1 to TRBJ2-5, with D tentatively TRBD1 (6 bases). V dropped 3 bases and J dropped 4 bases, with 16 bases sitting between them. Per germline, CDR1 SGHRS and CDR2 YFSETQ. The CDR3 totals 15 residues.

This clonotype was counted a few times. J is TRBJ2-7 and V is TRBV7-2; 10 bases agree with TRBD1. Germline V gene lookup returns CDR1 SGHTA and CDR2 FQGNSA. V lost 7 bases and J lost 1; bases outside the gene matches: 13. The CDR3 covers 17 residues. The CDR3, as DNA: TGTGCCAGCACCCCGGGACAGGGGAAACGAGTATCCTACGAGCAGTACTTC. Translated, it gives CASTPGQGKRVSYEQYF.